The present T cell receptor beta chain was sequenced within a study of T-cell memory formation after mild COVID-19. Study as a whole: TCR clusters showed largely donor specificity. Study-wide findings and caveats: Clones contracting over day 15 to 85 were CD4/CD8 balanced, with later expanders leaning CD4+. Day 37-peaking second-wave clones had unconfirmed SARS-CoV-2 specificity. Contracting CD4+ clones were located mainly in CM and EM, and CD8+ clones in EMRA.

TCRdb reprocessed the 5' RACE reads with MiXCR, giving one entry per CDR3 protein. The sample lists around 200,000 distinct CDR3 sequences; under 12% were seen once. This clonotype was counted only a few times. Its antigen is as yet unknown. The germline gives CDR1 SQVTM, CDR2 ANQGSEA. The CDR3 contains 16 residues. V lost 5 bases and J lost 0, with 14 bases in between. The chain employs TRBV29-1 and TRBJ2-6; perhaps D is TRBD1 or TRBD2 (5 bases each). Sequencing used PBMCs or a T cell subset sorted from them (not recorded which). This clonotype was sampled from a man between 18 and 35 years old who had mild COVID-19 (a few samples of this study predate the infection). Cell type and time point are not known. The CDR3 reads CSVLQYGASGANVLTF. CDR3 in DNA: TGCAGCGTTCTGCAATACGGGGCCTCTGGGGCCAACGTCCTGACTTTC.